The sequence of this TCR beta chain was determined in a study of cytomegalovirus exposure and HLA in healthy donors. Whole-study results and caveats: Rarity characterized most TCR sequences, yet some public TCRs appeared in many donors.

The primer mix had 60 Vbeta and 13 Jbeta primers. In the source study's methods: Around 10 million of the 75 million to 95 million unique TCR beta chains counted in a later analysis were shared. Sequencing used immunoSEQ multiplex PCR; TCRdb keeps in-frame clones, though not all of them. The V and J calls and clone size come from that table; D and trimming were worked out from the DNA. The repertoire holds about 110,000 clones, around four fifths seen once, with under 3% in the top ten. Trimming left V 4 bases short and J 7 bases short, with 7 bases between. In germline, CDR1 is SNHLY, CDR2 FYNNEI. The CDR3 extends over 11 amino acids. A remark on this clone: Its antigen is unidentified.

The sequence came from a woman aged 55-75 years in good health and CMV-seropositive. The sample consisted of PBMCs. The chain links TRBV2 to TRBJ1-1; no reliable D call. CDR3 in DNA: TGTGCCAGCAGTGTATTTCTTGAAGCTTTCTTT. Its translation is CASSVFLEAFF.